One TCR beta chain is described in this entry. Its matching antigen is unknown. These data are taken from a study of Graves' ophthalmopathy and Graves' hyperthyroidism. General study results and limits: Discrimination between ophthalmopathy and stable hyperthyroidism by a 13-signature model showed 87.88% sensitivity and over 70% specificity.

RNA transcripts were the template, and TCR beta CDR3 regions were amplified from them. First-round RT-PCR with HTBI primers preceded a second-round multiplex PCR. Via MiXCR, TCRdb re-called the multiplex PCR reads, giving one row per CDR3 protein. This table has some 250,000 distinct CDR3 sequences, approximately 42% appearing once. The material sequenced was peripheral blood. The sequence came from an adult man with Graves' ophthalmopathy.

CDR3 protein: CASSPSQDVYGYTF. Written as DNA, the CDR3 is TGCGCCAGCAGCCCCTCCCAAGATGTATATGGCTACACCTTC. The J gene is TRBJ1-2, the V gene TRBV4-1; D unresolved. The V end lost 4 bases, the J end lost 5 bases, and 14 bases lay between the germline ends. This CDR3 is built from 14 residues. Looked up from germline, CDR1 is MGHRA and CDR2 is YSYEKL.